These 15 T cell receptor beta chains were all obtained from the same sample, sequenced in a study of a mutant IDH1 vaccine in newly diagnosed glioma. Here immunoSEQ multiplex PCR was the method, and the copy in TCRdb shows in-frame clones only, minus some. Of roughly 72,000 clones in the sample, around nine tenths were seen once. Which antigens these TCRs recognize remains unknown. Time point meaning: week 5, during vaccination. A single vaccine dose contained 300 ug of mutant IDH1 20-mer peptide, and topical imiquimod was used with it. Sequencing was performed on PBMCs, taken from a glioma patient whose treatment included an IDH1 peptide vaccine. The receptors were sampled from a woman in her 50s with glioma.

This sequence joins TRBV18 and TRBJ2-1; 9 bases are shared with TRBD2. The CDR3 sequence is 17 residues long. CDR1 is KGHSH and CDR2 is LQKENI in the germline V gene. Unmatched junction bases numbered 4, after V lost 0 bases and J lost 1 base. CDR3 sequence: CASSPPLGLASYNEQFF. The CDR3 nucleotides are TGTGCCAGCTCACCACCGCTAGGACTAGCGTCCTACAATGAGCAGTTCTTC.

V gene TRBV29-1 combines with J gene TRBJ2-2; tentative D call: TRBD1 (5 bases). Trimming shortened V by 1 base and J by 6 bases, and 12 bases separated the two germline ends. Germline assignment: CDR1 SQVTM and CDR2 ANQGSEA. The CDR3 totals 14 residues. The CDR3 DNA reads TGCAGCGTTGAAGTGGGGCTAGTGGCCGGGGAGCTGTTTTTT. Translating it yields CSVEVGLVAGELFF.

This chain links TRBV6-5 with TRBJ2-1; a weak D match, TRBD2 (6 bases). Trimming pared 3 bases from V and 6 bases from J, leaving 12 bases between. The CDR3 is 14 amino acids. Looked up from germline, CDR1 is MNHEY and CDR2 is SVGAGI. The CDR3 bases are TGTGCCAGCAGTTATGACGGGACTTCCAATGAGCAGTTCTTC. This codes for CASSYDGTSNEQFF.

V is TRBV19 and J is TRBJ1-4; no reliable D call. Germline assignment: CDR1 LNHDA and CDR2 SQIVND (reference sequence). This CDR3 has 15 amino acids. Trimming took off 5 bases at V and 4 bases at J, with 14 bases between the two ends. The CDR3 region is CASSENSGDNEKLFF. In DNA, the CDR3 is TGTGCCAGTAGTGAAAACAGCGGAGATAATGAAAAACTGTTTTTT.

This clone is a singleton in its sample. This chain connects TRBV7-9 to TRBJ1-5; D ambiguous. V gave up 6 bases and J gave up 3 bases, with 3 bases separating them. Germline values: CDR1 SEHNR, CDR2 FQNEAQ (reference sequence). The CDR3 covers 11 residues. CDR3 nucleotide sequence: TGTGCCAGCAGACCCAATCAGCCCCAGCATTTT. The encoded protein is CASRPNQPQHF.

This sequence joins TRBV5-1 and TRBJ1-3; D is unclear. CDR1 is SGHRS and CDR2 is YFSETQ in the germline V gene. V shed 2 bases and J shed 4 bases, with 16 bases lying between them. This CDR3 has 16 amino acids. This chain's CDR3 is CASSFGLLGEGNTIYF. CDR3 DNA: TGCGCCAGCAGCTTCGGCCTCCTTGGGGAGGGAAACACCATATATTTT.

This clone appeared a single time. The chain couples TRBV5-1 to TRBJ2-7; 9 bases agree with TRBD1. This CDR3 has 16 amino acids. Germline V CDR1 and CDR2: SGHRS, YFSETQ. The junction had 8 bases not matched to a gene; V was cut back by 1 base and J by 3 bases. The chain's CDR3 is CASSLIGQGLSYEQYF. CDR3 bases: TGCGCCAGCAGCTTGATCGGACAGGGGTTAAGCTACGAGCAGTACTTC.

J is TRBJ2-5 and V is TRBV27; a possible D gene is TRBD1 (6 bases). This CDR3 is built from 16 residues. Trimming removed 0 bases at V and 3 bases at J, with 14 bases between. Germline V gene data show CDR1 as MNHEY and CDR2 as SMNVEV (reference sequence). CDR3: CASSLSQGEVEETQYF. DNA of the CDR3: TGTGCCAGCAGTTTATCACAGGGTGAGGTTGAAGAGACCCAGTACTTC.

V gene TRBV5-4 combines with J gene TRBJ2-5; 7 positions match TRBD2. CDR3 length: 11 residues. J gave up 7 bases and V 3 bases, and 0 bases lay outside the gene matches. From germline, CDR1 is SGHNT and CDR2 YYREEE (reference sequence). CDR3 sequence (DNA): TGTGCCAGCAGCTCGGGGGGGACCCAGTACTTC. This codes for CASSSGGTQYF.

The CDR3: CASSYSRSDEKLFF. CDR3 bases: TGTGCCAGCAGTTACTCGCGGTCGGATGAAAAACTGTTTTTT. This chain connects TRBV6-5 to TRBJ1-4; D gene unclear. Germline V gene sequence: CDR1 MNHEY, CDR2 SVGAGI. The CDR3 runs to 14 residues. Trimming cost V 0 bases and J 6 bases, with 8 bases left between them.

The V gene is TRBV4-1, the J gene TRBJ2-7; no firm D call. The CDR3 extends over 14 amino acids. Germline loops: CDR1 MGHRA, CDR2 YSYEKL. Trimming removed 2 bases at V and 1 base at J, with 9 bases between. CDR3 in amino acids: CASSQPTGSYEQYF. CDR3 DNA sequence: TGCGCCAGCAGCCAACCCACTGGGTCCTACGAGCAGTACTTC.

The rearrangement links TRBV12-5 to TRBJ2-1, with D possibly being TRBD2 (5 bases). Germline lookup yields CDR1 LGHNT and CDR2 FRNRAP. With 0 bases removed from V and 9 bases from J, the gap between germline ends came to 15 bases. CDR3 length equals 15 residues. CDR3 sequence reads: CASGLVIASLAEQFF. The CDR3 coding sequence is TGTGCTAGTGGTTTGGTAATCGCTAGCCTGGCTGAGCAGTTCTTC. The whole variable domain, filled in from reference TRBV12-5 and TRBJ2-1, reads DARVTQTPRHKVTEMGQEVTMRCQPILGHNTVFWYRQTMMQGLELLAYFRNRAPLDDSGMPKDRFSAEMPDATLATLKIQPSEPRDSAVYFCASGLVIASLAEQFFGPGTRLTVL.

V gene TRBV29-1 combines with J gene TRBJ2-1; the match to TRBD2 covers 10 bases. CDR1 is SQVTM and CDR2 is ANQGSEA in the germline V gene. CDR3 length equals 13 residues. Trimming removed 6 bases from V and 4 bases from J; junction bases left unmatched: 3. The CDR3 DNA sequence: TGCAGCGTGGGGACTAGCGATTACAATGAGCAGTTCTTC. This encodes CSVGTSDYNEQFF.

Here the CDR3 reads CASSVGGGIGEKLFF. The CDR3 DNA follows: TGTGCCAGCAGCGTCGGGGGAGGGATCGGTGAAAAACTGTTTTTT. The rearrangement uses TRBV9 and TRBJ1-4; D may be TRBD1 (5 bases). This CDR3 is 15 amino acids long. The germline CDR1 and CDR2 sequences are SGDLS and YYNGEE. V was pared by 2 bases and J by 7 bases, with 15 bases between.

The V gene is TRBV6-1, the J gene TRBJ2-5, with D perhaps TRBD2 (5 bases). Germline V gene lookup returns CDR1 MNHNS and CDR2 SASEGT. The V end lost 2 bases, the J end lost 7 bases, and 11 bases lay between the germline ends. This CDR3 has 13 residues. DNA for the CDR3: TGTGCCAGCAGTGAAAAGCGGACGTGGACCCAGTACTTC. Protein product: CASSEKRTWTQYF.